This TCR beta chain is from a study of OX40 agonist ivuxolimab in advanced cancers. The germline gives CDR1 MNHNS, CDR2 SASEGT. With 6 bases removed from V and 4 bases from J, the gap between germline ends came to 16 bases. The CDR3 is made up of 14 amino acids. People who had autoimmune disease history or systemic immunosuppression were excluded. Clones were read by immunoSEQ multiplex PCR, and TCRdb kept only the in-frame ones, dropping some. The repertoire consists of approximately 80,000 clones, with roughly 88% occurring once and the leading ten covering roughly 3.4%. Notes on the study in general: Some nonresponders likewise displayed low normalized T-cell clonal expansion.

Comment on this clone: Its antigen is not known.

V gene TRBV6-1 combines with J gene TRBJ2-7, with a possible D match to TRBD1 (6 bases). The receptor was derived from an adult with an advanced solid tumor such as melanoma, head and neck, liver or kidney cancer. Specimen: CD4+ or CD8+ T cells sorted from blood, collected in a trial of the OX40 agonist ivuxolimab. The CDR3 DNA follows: TGTGCCAGCAGCAAGACCGGGACAACTTACGAGCAGTACTTC. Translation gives CASSKTGTTYEQYF.